The clone carrying this T cell receptor (beta chain) has ten or more counts. This sample was included in a study of T cells after yellow fever vaccination. TCRdb itself ran the 5' RACE reads through MiXCR, one entry per CDR3 protein. The sample lists under 600,000 distinct CDR3 sequences; 21% were seen once. V was pared by 3 bases and J by 8 bases, with 4 bases of the junction left unmatched. Per the germline V gene, CDR1 is SEHNR and CDR2 is FQNEAQ (reference sequence). The CDR3 totals 15 residues. The sequenced sample was PBMCs, obtained 21 days after the first yellow fever vaccination. The genes are TRBV7-9 and TRBJ1-4; 12 nucleotides agree with TRBD1. This sequence was found in a man aged 18 to 30 who received the YFV17D yellow fever vaccine. CDR3 sequence (DNA): TGTGCCAGCAGCTTTCCCGGGACAGGGGGCGAAAAACTGTTTTTT. Its translation is CASSFPGTGGEKLFF. The full variable domain, in which reference TRBV7-9 and TRBJ1-4 provide the parts outside the CDR3, is DTGVSQNPRHKITKRGQNVTFRCDPISEHNRLYWYRQTLGQGPEFLTYFQNEAQLEKSRLLSDRFSAERPKGSFSTLEIQRTEQGDSAMYLCASSFPGTGGEKLFFGSGTQLSVL.